What follows is one T cell receptor (beta chain) and its context. Its specificity is not known. The data originate from a study of T-cell memory formation after mild COVID-19. Using constant-segment primers, 5'RACE produced TCR alpha and TCR beta cDNA libraries carrying sample barcodes and UMIs. TCRdb re-called the 5' RACE reads with MiXCR, one entry per CDR3 protein. Here the sample spans about 200,000 distinct CDR3 sequences, approximately 16% being singletons. Whole-study findings and limits: The authors did not confirm SARS-CoV-2 specificity of second-wave clones peaking day 37.

The sample comprised PBMCs or a T cell subset sorted from them (not recorded which). This TCR came from an adult woman who had mild COVID-19 (a few samples of this study predate the infection). Cell type and time point are not known.

Here the CDR3 reads CASSPPSRSHRITEAFF. The CDR3 DNA is TGTGCCAGCTCACCACCCTCCCGGAGTCACCGAATCACTGAAGCTTTCTTT. The chain is built from TRBV18 and TRBJ1-1; no reliable D call. In germline, CDR1 is KGHSH, CDR2 LQKENI. The CDR3 consists of 17 residues. Trimming cost V 0 bases and J 4 bases, with 18 bases left between them.